This TCR beta chain was recorded in a study of healthy donors' naive CD4 and CD8 T cells. TCR libraries were built from about 500 ng of total RNA by linear amplification. One entry per CDR3 protein results from TCRdb running MiXCR on the reads. The sample records around 180,000 distinct CDR3 sequences, about 76% being singletons. Whole-study findings and limits: Positive CDR3 charge linked to CD4+ cells, negative to CD8+ cells. Naive CD4+ and CD8+ cells reportedly differed in usage of most V and J genes. Possible naive T cell homeostatic proliferation bias remained unaddressed.

Comments on this clonotype: Its specificity is not known.

This CDR3 has 15 residues. Trimming stripped 5 bases from V and 7 bases from J, with 18 bases between. CDR1 is MNHEY, CDR2 SVGAGI, per germline. The clonotype comes from a pool of human donors in good health; the sample pools cells from several healthy donors. What was sequenced was naive CD4+ and CD8+ T cells sorted from blood, pooled from several donors. This chain uses TRBV6-5 with TRBJ2-1, with a weak D call TRBD2 (6 bases). The CDR3 nucleotides read TGTGCCAGCAGTGGGTGGGACTCAGGAAGGAATGAGCAGTTCTTC. It yields the protein CASSGWDSGRNEQFF.